These 30 T cell receptor beta chains were sequenced from one sample in a study of cytomegalovirus exposure and HLA in healthy donors (TCRdb year 2017). Libraries came from the immunoSEQ multiplex PCR assay. For the multiplex PCR, a mixture combining 60 forward primers for TCR Vbeta segments and 13 reverse primers for TCR Jbeta segments was used. What TCRdb holds here is the immuneACCESS table cut down to in-frame rearrangements. Part of the clones is not present; checked against another copy, under half of the missing clones reflect an unresolved V gene, and the others are unexplained. For this sample the table gives approximately 100,000 clones, of which about 74% were detected only once. The ten top clones hold roughly 5% of the sample. The sample comprised PBMCs. The receptors come from a female donor in good health and CMV-seropositive.

This clone was counted a single time. This rearrangement joins TRBV9 to TRBJ1-2; unclear D gene. Trimming cost V 5 bases and J 8 bases, with 16 bases left between them. CDR1 and CDR2 (germline): SGDLS, YYNGEE. CDR3 size: 13 residues. The CDR3: CASSFPGSGGYTF. The CDR3 region has the DNA TGTGCCAGCAGTTTCCCTGGGTCAGGCGGCTACACCTTC.

The gene calls are TRBV7-8 and TRBJ1-1, with D maybe TRBD1 (5 bases). Germline values: CDR1 SGHVS, CDR2 FQNEAQ. Trimming stripped 5 bases from V and 1 base from J, with 11 bases between. This CDR3 contains 14 residues. The CDR3, as DNA: TGTGCCAGCAGCCCTAACCAGGGGAACACTGAAGCTTTCTTT. The encoded protein is CASSPNQGNTEAFF.

This clone was counted a single time. The rearrangement links TRBV5-1 to TRBJ2-7, with 7 bases that match TRBD2. The junction had 5 bases not matched to a gene; V was cut back by 0 bases and J by 2 bases. The CDR3 runs 15 residues. Per germline, CDR1 SGHRS and CDR2 YFSETQ. CDR3 DNA sequence: TGCGCCAGCAGCTTGGCGACTAGCACTACCTACGAGCAGTACTTC. Protein: CASSLATSTTYEQYF. The whole variable domain, filled in from reference TRBV5-1 and TRBJ2-7, reads KAGVTQTPRYLIKTRGQQVTLSCSPISGHRSVSWYQQTPGQGLQFLFEYFSETQRNKGNFPGRFSGRQFSNSRSEMNVSTLELGDSALYLCASSLATSTTYEQYFGPGTRLTVT.

The rearrangement links TRBV5-1 to TRBJ1-4; D ambiguous. Trimming shortened V by 6 bases and J by 3 bases, and 18 bases separated the two germline ends. The CDR3 totals 16 residues. The germline CDR1 and CDR2 sequences are SGHRS and YFSETQ. The CDR3 sequence: CASKEGAGPSNEKLFF. Written as DNA, the CDR3 is TGCGCCAGCAAAGAAGGCGCGGGCCCCTCTAATGAAAAACTGTTTTTT.

This clone appeared a single time. This rearrangement joins TRBV5-4 to TRBJ2-2, with 7 bases aligning to TRBD2. There are 17 residues in the CDR3. CDR1 is SGHNT and CDR2 is YYREEE in the germline V gene (reference sequence). Germline trimming cut 4 bases from V and 1 base from J; bases unmatched to any gene: 10. The CDR3 is CASSVRSVAGNTGELFF. The CDR3 DNA is TGTGCCAGCAGCGTGAGGAGCGTAGCGGGGAACACCGGGGAGCTGTTTTTT.

The V gene is TRBV18, the J gene TRBJ2-5; 11 bases align to TRBD2. The V gene end was trimmed by 2 bases and the J gene end by 4 bases; junction bases not matched to a gene: 6. The germline V gene encodes CDR1 KGHSH and CDR2 LQKENI. The CDR3 runs to 16 residues. The chain's CDR3 is CASSPRLAGGTETQYF. The DNA for the CDR3 is TGTGCCAGCTCACCAAGGCTAGCGGGAGGCACAGAGACCCAGTACTTC.

The chain uses TRBV12-5 and TRBJ2-1, with unresolved D. Germline V gives CDR1 LGHNT, CDR2 FRNRAP. V was pared by 6 bases and J by 0 bases, with 12 bases between. The CDR3 is 15 amino acids. CDR3 sequence reads: CASGSQQSSYNEQFF. The CDR3 DNA is TGTGCTAGTGGCTCACAGCAGAGCTCCTACAATGAGCAGTTCTTC.

This clone was observed a handful of times. The chain is built from TRBV7-8 and TRBJ2-7; 12 bases are a match to TRBD1. The CDR3 has 17 residues. Germline values: CDR1 SGHVS, CDR2 FQNEAQ. Germline trimming cut 5 bases from V and 6 bases from J; bases unmatched to any gene: 14. DNA of the CDR3: TGTGCCAGCAGCCCTCGAAGGCCGGGACAGGGGGCAATCGAGCAGTACTTC. The encoded protein is CASSPRRPGQGAIEQYF.

V is TRBV28 and J is TRBJ1-1; the D gene is possibly TRBD1 (5 bases). CDR1 is MDHEN, CDR2 SYDVKM, per germline. CDR3 size: 14 residues. The ends were cut back, 4 bases at V and 5 bases at J, with 14 bases in the middle. The CDR3 region has the DNA TGTGCCAGCAGTTGGGTGGGGCTTCGGACTGAAGCTTTCTTT. Protein product: CASSWVGLRTEAFF.

The rearrangement links TRBV25-1 to TRBJ2-1; 8 nucleotides align to TRBD1. Trimming cost V 1 base and J 4 bases; bases outside gene matches: 3. The CDR3 is made up of 15 amino acids. Germline loops: CDR1 MGHDK, CDR2 SYGVNS. This chain's CDR3 is CASSEWQGAYNEQFF. CDR3 nucleotide sequence: TGTGCCAGCAGTGAATGGCAGGGGGCGTACAATGAGCAGTTCTTC.

The chain employs TRBV28 and TRBJ2-2, with D possibly matching TRBD1 (6 bases). The CDR3 consists of 13 residues. V shed 8 bases and J shed 4 bases, with 11 bases lying between them. CDR1 is MDHEN and CDR2 is SYDVKM in the germline V gene. In nucleotides, the CDR3 is TGTGCCAGCCGAAAGACAGGCACCGGGGAGCTGTTTTTT. Translated, it gives CASRKTGTGELFF.

This clone was counted a few times. This sequence joins TRBV30 and TRBJ1-5; D may be TRBD1 (5 bases). The V and J ends lost 2 bases and 3 bases respectively, with 17 bases between them. CDR3 length: 16 residues. Per germline, CDR1 GTSNPN and CDR2 SVGIG (reference sequence). The CDR3: CAWSLMGPGPNQPQHF. The CDR3 coding sequence is TGTGCCTGGAGTTTGATGGGGCCAGGACCCAATCAGCCCCAGCATTTT.

The chain couples TRBV7-8 to TRBJ2-1; D remains ambiguous. The ends were cut back, 5 bases at V and 8 bases at J, with 22 bases in the middle. The germline V gene has CDR1 SGHVS and CDR2 FQNEAQ. This CDR3 comprises 16 residues. CDR3 sequence (DNA): TGTGCCAGCAGCCAGTTGGGCGTAGTTTTGATCCATGAGCAGTTCTTC. This encodes CASSQLGVVLIHEQFF. Using reference TRBV7-8 and TRBJ2-1 for the parts outside the CDR3, the full variable domain is GAGVSQSPRYKVAKRGQDVALRCDPISGHVSLFWYQQALGQGPEFLTYFQNEAQLDKSGLPSDRFFAERPEGSVSTLKIQRTQQEDSAVYLCASSQLGVVLIHEQFFGPGTRLTVL.

The rearrangement links TRBV28 to TRBJ1-5, with TRBD1 matching 7 bases. The CDR3 is 14 amino acids. V gave up 7 bases and J gave up 7 bases; unmatched junction bases: 10. The germline V gene encodes CDR1 MDHEN and CDR2 SYDVKM. CDR3 nucleotides: TGTGCCAGCATTGTACAGGGGAGGAAGCAGCCCCAGCATTTT. Translating gives CASIVQGRKQPQHF.

V usage is TRBV5-8 and J usage is TRBJ1-5; D ambiguous. Germline assignment: CDR1 SGHTS and CDR2 YDEGEE. This CDR3 contains 13 residues. V lost 1 base, J lost 5 bases, and 7 bases lay in between. CDR3 loop: CASSLWGDQPQHF. CDR3 coding DNA: TGTGCCAGCAGCTTGTGGGGAGATCAGCCCCAGCATTTT.

This clone appeared once. V gene TRBV5-1 combines with J gene TRBJ1-5; D gene ambiguous. Germline-derived CDR1 and CDR2 are SGHRS and YFSETQ. The CDR3 extends over 15 amino acids. Trimming removed 0 bases from V and 0 bases from J, with 7 bases in between. The CDR3 sequence is CASSLDLSSNQPQHF. The CDR3 DNA sequence: TGCGCCAGCAGCTTGGATCTCTCTAGCAATCAGCCCCAGCATTTT.

The genes are TRBV9 and TRBJ1-5; 7 positions match TRBD1. V shed 3 bases, J shed 0 bases, and the junction held 3 bases outside the gene matches. Germline CDR1 SGDLS, CDR2 YYNGEE. This CDR3 has 15 residues. The CDR3 loop reads CASSGQGVSNQPQHF. The CDR3 DNA reads TGTGCCAGCAGCGGACAGGGCGTTAGCAATCAGCCCCAGCATTTT.

A remark on this clone: This sample includes further DNA sequences coding for the same CDR3. V is TRBV5-1 and J is TRBJ1-5; tentatively, D is TRBD1 (5 bases). Trimming cost V 0 bases and J 5 bases, with 18 bases left between them. The CDR3 is made up of 17 amino acids. Germline CDR1 and CDR2: SGHRS and YFSETQ. The CDR3 nucleotides read TGCGCCAGCAGCTTGGGAGACAGATTAGGGTCGGATCAGCCCCAGCATTTT. It codes for CASSLGDRLGSDQPQHF.

The chain combines TRBV7-9 with TRBJ1-4; 9 bases match TRBD1. V trimming: 2 bases; J trimming: 10 bases; junction bases outside the gene matches: 11. The CDR3 is made up of 16 amino acids. Germline loops: CDR1 SEHNR, CDR2 FQNEAQ (reference sequence). CDR3 bases: TGTGCCAGCAGCTTACTCTCCGGGACAGGGTCGGGAAAACTGTTTTTT. It yields the protein CASSLLSGTGSGKLFF.

V gene TRBV2 combines with J gene TRBJ2-6; D perhaps matches TRBD2 (6 bases). The V gene lost 4 bases and the J gene lost 0 bases, with 13 bases spanning the gap. The CDR3 totals 17 residues. Germline loops: CDR1 SNHLY, CDR2 FYNNEI. CDR3 DNA sequence: TGTGCCAGCAGTGCGGGACTTTTTAGCTCTGGGGCCAACGTCCTGACTTTC. This codes for CASSAGLFSSGANVLTF.

The chain combines TRBV28 with TRBJ2-5, with TRBD2 matching 9 bases. Germline CDR1 reads MDHEN; CDR2 reads SYDVKM. The CDR3 contains 17 residues. V lost 3 bases, J lost 4 bases, and 12 bases stayed unmatched. The CDR3 region is CASSLWASGMVGETQYF. The CDR3 nucleotides read TGTGCCAGCAGTTTGTGGGCTAGCGGGATGGTGGGAGAGACCCAGTACTTC.

This sequence joins TRBV27 and TRBJ1-1; D gene ambiguous. With 5 bases removed from V and 1 base from J, the gap between germline ends came to 8 bases. Per the germline V gene, CDR1 is MNHEY and CDR2 is SMNVEV (reference sequence). This CDR3 spans 13 amino acids. The CDR3 is CASSVTRNTEAFF. The CDR3, as DNA: TGTGCCAGCAGTGTGACAAGGAACACTGAAGCTTTCTTT.

The genes are TRBV6-1 and TRBJ2-7; possible D gene TRBD2, 6 bases. V was clipped by 6 bases and J by 3 bases, with 15 bases between them. The CDR3 loop spans 14 amino acids. Germline CDR1 reads MNHNS; CDR2 reads SASEGT. The CDR3, as DNA: TGTGCCAGCAGCGAGGTTGGAGGGAACTACGAGCAGTACTTC. Encoded protein: CASSEVGGNYEQYF.

This chain joins TRBV28 and TRBJ1-3; D gene uncertain. The CDR3 totals 12 residues. V lost 6 bases, J lost 3 bases, and 6 bases lay in between. The germline V gene has CDR1 MDHEN and CDR2 SYDVKM. The CDR3 loop reads CASSFNGNTIYF. The CDR3 coding sequence is TGTGCCAGCAGCTTTAATGGAAACACCATATATTTT.

This chain connects TRBV9 to TRBJ2-2; TRBD1 might be the D (5 bases). Deletions cut 2 bases from V and 0 bases from J, with 8 bases between. The CDR3 contains 15 residues. CDR1 is SGDLS and CDR2 is YYNGEE in the germline V gene. CDR3 protein: CASSVQQANTGELFF. The CDR3 nucleotides read TGTGCCAGCAGCGTCCAACAGGCGAACACCGGGGAGCTGTTTTTT.

The chain joins TRBV29-1 to TRBJ2-1; 8 nucleotides line up with TRBD2. This CDR3 comprises 15 residues. Germline V gene lookup returns CDR1 SQVTM and CDR2 ANQGSEA. V lost 7 bases, J lost 2 bases, and 10 bases stayed unmatched. As DNA, the CDR3 is TGCAGCGCGCCGGGGACTAGGGGACCCTACAATGAGCAGTTCTTC. As protein: CSAPGTRGPYNEQFF.

The chain carries TRBV18 and TRBJ1-5; no clear D. Looked up from germline, CDR1 is KGHSH and CDR2 is LQKENI. CDR3 size: 15 residues. Trimming took 2 bases from V and 1 from J, leaving 9 bases between them. As DNA, the CDR3 is TGTGCCAGCTCACCATCGACGCGGAGCAATCAGCCCCAGCATTTT. Protein product: CASSPSTRSNQPQHF.

Worth noting for this clone: Relative to the germline gene, one junction end is altered; a read error may explain this. The identical CDR3 is also encoded by other nucleotide sequences in the sample. The chain is built from TRBV18 and TRBJ1-4; D gene unclear. This CDR3 region has 14 residues. Germline V gene data show CDR1 as KGHSH and CDR2 as LQKENI. CDR3 sequence reads: CASSPPRGGEKLFF. CDR3 nucleotides: TGCGCCAGCTCACCACCGAGAGGCGGTGAAAAACTGTTTTTT.

V and J are TRBV7-3 and TRBJ1-1, with D possibly matching TRBD1 (6 bases). CDR3 length equals 14 residues. Trimming stripped 5 bases from V and 1 base from J, with 11 bases between. Germline CDR1 reads SGHTA; CDR2 reads FQGTGA. The chain's CDR3 is CASSAGGQNTEAFF. DNA for the CDR3: TGTGCCAGCAGCGCCGGGGGGCAGAACACTGAAGCTTTCTTT.

The CDR3 region has the DNA TGTGCCAGCAGCCGATCCGGGAGGACGAATTTCCAAGAGACCCAGTACTTC. This sequence encodes CASSRSGRTNFQETQYF. This chain uses TRBV11-1 with TRBJ2-5; TRBD2 aligns across 7 bases. The CDR3 is 17 amino acids. Germline V gene lookup returns CDR1 SGHAT and CDR2 FQDESV (reference sequence). Germline trimming cut 5 bases from V and 1 base from J; bases unmatched to any gene: 13.